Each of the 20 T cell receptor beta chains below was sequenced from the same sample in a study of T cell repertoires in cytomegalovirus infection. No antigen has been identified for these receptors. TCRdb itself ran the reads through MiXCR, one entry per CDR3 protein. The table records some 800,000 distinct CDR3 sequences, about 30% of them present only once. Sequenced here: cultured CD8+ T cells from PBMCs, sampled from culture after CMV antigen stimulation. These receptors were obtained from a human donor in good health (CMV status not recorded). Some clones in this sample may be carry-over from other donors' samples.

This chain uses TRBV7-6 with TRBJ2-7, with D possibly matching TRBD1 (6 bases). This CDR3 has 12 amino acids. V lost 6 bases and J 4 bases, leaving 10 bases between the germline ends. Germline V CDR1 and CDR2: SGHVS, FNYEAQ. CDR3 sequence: CASRPGVYEQYF. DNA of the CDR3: TGTGCCAGCAGACCAGGGGTGTACGAGCAGTACTTC.

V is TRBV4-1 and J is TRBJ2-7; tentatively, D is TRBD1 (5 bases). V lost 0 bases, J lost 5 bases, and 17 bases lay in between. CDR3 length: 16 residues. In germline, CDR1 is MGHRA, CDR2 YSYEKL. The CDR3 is CASSQDPRTDTNEQYF. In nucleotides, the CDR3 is TGCGCCAGCAGCCAAGATCCCCGGACGGACACCAACGAGCAGTACTTC.

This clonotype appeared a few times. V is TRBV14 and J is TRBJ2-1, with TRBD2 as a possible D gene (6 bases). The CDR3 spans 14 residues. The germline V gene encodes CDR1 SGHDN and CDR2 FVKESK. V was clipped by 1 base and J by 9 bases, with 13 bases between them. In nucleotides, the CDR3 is TGTGCCAGCAGCCAAGGGGACTCGGACGGTGAGCAGTTCTTC. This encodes CASSQGDSDGEQFF.

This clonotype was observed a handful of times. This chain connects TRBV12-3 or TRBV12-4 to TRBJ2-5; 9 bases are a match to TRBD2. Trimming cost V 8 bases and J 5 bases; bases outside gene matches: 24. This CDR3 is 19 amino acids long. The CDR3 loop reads CASPPGISGGPSPRETQYF. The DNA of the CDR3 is TGTGCCAGCCCCCCTGGGATTAGCGGGGGCCCCTCACCTCGGGAGACCCAGTACTTC.

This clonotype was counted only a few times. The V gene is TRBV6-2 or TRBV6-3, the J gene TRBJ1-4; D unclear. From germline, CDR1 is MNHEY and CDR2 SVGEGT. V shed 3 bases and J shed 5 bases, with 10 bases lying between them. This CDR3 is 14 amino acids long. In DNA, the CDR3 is TGTGCCAGCAGTTATGGTTCGGGAAATGAAAAACTGTTTTTT. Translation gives CASSYGSGNEKLFF.

The CDR3 protein is CASSEEGDTEAFF. CDR3 nucleotides: TGTGCCAGCTCCGAGGAAGGGGACACTGAAGCTTTCTTT. The chain couples TRBV27 to TRBJ1-1; possibly TRBD1 for D (5 bases). CDR3 length: 13 amino acids. CDR1 MNHEY and CDR2 SMNVEV come from the germline V gene (reference sequence). Trimming removed 8 bases from V and 3 bases from J, with 13 bases in between.

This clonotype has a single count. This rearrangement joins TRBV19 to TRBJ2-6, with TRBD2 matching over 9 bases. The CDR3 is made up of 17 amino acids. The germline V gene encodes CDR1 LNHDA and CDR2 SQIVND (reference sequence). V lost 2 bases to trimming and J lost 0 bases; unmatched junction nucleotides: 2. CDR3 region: CASSISSGDSGANVLTF. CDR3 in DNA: TGTGCCAGTAGTATATCTAGCGGGGACTCTGGGGCCAACGTCCTGACTTTC. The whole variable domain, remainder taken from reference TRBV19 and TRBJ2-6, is DGGITQSPKYLFRKEGQNVTLSCEQNLNHDAMYWYRQDPGQGLRLIYYSQIVNDFQKGDIAEGYSVSREKKESFPLTVTSAQKNPTAFYLCASSISSGDSGANVLTFGAGSRLTVL.

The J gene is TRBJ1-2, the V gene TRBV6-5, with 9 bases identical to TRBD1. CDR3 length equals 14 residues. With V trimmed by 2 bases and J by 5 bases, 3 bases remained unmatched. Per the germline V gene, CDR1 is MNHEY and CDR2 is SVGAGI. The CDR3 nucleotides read TGTGCCAGCAGTTACCGGGACAGGGTTTATGGCTACACCTTC. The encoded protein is CASSYRDRVYGYTF.

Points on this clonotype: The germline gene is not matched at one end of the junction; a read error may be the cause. CDR3 DNA sequence: TGTGCCAGCAGTGTCGGAGGTATCGGCTCTGGGACCAACGTCCTGACTTTC. Its translation is CASSVGGIGSGTNVLTF. The chain has TRBV12-3 or TRBV12-4 and TRBJ2-6, with a weak D call TRBD2 (5 bases). The CDR3 length is 17 residues.

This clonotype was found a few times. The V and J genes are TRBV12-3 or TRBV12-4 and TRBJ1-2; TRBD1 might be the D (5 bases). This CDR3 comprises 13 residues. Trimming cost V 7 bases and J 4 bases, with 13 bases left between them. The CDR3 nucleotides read TGTGCCAGCACCGCCCGGGACCCCTATGGCTACACCTTC. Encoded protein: CASTARDPYGYTF.

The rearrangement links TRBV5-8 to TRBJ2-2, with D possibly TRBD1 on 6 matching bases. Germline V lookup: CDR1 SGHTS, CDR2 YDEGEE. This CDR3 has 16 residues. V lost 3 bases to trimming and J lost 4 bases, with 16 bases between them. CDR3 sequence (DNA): TGTGCCAGCAGCTCCCTCCGGACAGCCTCCACCGGGGAGCTGTTTTTT. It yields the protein CASSSLRTASTGELFF.

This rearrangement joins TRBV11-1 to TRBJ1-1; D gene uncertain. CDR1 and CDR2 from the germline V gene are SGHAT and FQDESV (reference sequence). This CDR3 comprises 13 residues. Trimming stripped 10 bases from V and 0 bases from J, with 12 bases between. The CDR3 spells CATNHPMNTEAFF. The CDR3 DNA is TGTGCCACCAACCATCCGATGAACACTGAAGCTTTCTTT.

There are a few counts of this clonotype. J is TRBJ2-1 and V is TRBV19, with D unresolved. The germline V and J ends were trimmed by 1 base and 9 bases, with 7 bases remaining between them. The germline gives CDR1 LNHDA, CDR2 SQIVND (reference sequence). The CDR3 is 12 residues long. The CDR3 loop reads CASSIGTAEQFF. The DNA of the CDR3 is TGTGCCAGTAGTATAGGGACGGCTGAGCAGTTCTTC.

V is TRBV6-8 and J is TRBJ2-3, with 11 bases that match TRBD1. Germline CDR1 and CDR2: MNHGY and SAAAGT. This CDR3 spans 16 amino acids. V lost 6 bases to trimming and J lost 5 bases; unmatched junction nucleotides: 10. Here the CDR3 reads CASRPLGQGVGDTQYF. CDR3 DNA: TGTGCCAGCAGGCCTCTGGGACAGGGGGTTGGAGATACGCAGTATTTT.

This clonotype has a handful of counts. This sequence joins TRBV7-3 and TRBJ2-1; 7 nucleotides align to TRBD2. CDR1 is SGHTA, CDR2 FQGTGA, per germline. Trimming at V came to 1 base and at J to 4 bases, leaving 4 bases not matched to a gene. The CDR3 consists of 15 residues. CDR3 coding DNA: TGTGCCAGCAGCTTAAGTGGACTAGTGTACAATGAGCAGTTCTTC. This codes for CASSLSGLVYNEQFF.

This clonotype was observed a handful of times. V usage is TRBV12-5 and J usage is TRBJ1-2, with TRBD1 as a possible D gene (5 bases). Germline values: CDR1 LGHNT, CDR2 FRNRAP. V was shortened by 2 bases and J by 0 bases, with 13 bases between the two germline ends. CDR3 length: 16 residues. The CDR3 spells CASGLYDRQPNYGYTF. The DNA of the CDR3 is TGTGCTAGTGGTTTGTACGACCGACAGCCTAACTATGGCTACACCTTC.

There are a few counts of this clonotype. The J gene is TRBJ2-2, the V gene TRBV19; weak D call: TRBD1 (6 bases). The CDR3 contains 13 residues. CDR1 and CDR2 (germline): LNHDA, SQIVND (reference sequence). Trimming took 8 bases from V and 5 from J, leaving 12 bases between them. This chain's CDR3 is CASCPGATGELFF. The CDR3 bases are TGTGCCAGTTGTCCAGGGGCTACCGGGGAGCTGTTTTTT.

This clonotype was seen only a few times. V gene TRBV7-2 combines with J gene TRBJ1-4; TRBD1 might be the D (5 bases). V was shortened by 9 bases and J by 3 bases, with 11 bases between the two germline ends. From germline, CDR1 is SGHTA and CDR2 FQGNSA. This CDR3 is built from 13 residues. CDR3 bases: TGTGCCAGTCGGGAGACAGCTAATGAAAAACTGTTTTTT. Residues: CASRETANEKLFF.

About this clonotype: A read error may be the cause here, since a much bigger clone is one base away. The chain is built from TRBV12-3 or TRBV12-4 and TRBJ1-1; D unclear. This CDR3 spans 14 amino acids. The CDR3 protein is CANSLGGVATEAFF. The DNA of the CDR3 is TGTGCCAACAGTTTAGGAGGTGTGGCCACTGAAGCTTTCTTT.

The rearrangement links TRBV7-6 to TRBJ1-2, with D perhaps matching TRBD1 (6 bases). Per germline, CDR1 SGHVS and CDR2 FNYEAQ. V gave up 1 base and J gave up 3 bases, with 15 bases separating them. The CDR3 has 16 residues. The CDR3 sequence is CASSLGQGPGDYGYTF. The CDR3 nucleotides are TGTGCCAGCAGCTTAGGGCAGGGGCCGGGGGACTATGGCTACACCTTC.